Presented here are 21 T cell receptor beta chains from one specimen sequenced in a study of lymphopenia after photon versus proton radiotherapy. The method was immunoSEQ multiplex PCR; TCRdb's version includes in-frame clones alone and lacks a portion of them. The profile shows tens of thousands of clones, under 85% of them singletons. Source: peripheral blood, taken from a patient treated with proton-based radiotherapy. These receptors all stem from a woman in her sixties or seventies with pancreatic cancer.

In nucleotides, the CDR3 is TGTGCCAGCTCACCAGGGACTACCCACAATGAGCAGTTCTTC. Translating it yields CASSPGTTHNEQFF. The chain uses TRBV18 and TRBJ2-1, with 7 bases identical to TRBD2. The V gene end was trimmed by 2 bases and the J gene end by 5 bases; junction bases not matched to a gene: 3. This CDR3 is 14 amino acids long. The germline V gene encodes CDR1 KGHSH and CDR2 LQKENI.

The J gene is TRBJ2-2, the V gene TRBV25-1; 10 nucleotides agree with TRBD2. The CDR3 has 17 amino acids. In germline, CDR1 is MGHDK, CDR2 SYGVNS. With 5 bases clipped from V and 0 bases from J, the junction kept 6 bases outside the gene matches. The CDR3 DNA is TGTGCCAGCAGTACACAAGCGGGAGGGGCGAACACCGGGGAGCTGTTTTTT. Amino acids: CASSTQAGGANTGELFF. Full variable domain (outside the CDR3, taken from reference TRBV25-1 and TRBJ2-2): EADIYQTPRYLVIGTGKKITLECSQTMGHDKMYWYQQDPGMELHLIHYSYGVNSTEKGDLSSESTVSRIRTEHFPLTLESARPSHTSQYLCASSTQAGGANTGELFFGEGSRLTVL.

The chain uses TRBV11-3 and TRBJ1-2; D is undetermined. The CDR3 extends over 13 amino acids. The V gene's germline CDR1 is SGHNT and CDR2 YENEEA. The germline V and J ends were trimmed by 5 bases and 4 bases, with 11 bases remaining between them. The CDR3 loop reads CASSLGRAYGYTF. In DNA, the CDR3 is TGTGCCAGCAGCCTCGGGCGGGCCTATGGCTACACCTTC.

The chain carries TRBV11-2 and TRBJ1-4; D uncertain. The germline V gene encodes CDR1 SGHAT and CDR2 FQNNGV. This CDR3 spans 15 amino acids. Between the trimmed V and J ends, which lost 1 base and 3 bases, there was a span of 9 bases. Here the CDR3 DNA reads TGTGCCAGCAGCTTAGGGCAGAACTCTAATGAAAAACTGTTTTTT. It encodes CASSLGQNSNEKLFF.

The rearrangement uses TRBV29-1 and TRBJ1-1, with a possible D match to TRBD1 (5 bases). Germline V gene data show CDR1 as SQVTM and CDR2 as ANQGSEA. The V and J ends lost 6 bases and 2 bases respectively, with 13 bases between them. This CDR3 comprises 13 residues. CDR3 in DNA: TGCAGCGTGGAGAAGGGGCTAAACACTGAAGCTTTCTTT. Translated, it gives CSVEKGLNTEAFF.

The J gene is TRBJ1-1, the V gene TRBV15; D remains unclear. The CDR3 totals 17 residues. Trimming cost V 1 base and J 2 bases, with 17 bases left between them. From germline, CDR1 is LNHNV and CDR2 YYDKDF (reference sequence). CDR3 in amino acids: CATSRVSGAFRNTEAFF. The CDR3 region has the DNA TGTGCCACCAGCAGAGTTTCAGGTGCTTTTAGAAACACTGAAGCTTTCTTT.

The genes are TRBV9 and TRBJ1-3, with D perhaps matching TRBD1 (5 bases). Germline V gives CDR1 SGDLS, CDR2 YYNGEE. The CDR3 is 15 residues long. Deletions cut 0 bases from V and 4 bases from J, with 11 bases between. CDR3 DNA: TGTGCCAGCAGCGTAGCGGGGGGGAAAGGAAACACCATATATTTT. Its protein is CASSVAGGKGNTIYF.

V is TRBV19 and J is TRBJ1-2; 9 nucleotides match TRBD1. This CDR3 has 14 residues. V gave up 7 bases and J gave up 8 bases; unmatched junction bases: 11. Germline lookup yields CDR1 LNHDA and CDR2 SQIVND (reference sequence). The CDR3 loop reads CASIQDRGAGGYTF. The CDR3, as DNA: TGTGCCAGTATCCAGGACAGGGGCGCGGGGGGCTACACCTTC.

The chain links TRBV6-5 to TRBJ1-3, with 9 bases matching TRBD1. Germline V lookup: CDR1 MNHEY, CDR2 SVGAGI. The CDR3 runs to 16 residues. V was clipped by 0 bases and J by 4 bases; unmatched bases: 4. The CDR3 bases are TGTGCCAGCAGTTACTCCGGGACAGGGTTAGGAAACACCATATATTTT. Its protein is CASSYSGTGLGNTIYF.

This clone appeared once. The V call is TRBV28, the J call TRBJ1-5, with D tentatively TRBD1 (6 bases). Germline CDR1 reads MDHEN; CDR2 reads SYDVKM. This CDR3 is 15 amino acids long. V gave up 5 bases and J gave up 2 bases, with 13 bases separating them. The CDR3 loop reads CASSIDRWGNQPQHF. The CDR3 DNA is TGTGCCAGCAGTATCGACAGGTGGGGCAATCAGCCCCAGCATTTT.

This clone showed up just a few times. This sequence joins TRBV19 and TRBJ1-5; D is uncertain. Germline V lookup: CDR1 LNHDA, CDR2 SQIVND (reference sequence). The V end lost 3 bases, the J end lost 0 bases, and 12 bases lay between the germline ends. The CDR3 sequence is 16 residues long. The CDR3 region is CASSIFSSNSNQPQHF. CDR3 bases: TGTGCCAGTAGTATCTTTAGCAGCAATAGCAATCAGCCCCAGCATTTT.

For the CDR3, the DNA is TGTGCCAGCAGTTTAGGGGGGCTGTACGAGCAGTACTTC. It specifies CASSLGGLYEQYF. J is TRBJ2-7 and V is TRBV28, with D tentatively TRBD1 or TRBD2 (6 bases each). Trimming took 2 bases from V and 4 from J, leaving 9 bases between them. Germline V gives CDR1 MDHEN, CDR2 SYDVKM. The CDR3 extends over 13 amino acids.

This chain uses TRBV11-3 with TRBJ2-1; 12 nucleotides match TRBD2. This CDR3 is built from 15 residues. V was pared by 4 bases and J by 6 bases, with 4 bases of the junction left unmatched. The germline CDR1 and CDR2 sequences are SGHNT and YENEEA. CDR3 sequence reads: CASSSLAGGSNEQFF. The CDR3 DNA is TGTGCCAGCAGCTCACTAGCGGGAGGCTCCAATGAGCAGTTCTTC.

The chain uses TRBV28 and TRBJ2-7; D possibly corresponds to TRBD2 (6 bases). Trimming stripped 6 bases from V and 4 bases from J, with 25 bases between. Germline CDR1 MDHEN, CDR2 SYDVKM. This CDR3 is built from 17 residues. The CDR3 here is CASSRRRSSTGVYEQYF. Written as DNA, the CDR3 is TGTGCCAGCAGCCGACGGAGGTCCTCCACGGGGGTATACGAGCAGTACTTC.

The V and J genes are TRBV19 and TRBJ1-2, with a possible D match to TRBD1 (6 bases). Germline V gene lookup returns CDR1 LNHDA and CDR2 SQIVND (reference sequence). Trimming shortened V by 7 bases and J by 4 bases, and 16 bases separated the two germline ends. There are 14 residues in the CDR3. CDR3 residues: CASIGTGTIYGYTF. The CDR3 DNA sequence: TGTGCCAGTATCGGAACAGGGACGATCTATGGCTACACCTTC.

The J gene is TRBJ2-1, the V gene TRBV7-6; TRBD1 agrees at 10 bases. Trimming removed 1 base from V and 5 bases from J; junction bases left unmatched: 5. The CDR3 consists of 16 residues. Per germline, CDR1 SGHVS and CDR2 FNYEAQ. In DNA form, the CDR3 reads TGTGCCAGCAGCTTAGTACCGGGACAGGGGAACAATGAGCAGTTCTTC. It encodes CASSLVPGQGNNEQFF.

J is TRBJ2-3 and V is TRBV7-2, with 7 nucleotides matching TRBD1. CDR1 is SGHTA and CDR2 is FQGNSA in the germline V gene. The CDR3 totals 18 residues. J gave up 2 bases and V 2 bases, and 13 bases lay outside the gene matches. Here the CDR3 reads CASSLSPDWGQPTDTQYF. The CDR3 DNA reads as TGTGCCAGCAGCTTATCCCCAGACTGGGGACAGCCCACAGATACGCAGTATTTT.

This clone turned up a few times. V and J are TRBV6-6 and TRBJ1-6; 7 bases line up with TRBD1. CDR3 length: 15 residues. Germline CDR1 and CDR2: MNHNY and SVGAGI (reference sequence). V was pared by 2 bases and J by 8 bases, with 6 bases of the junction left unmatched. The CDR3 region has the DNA TGTGCCAGCAGTTACCTGGGGACAGAAGATTCACCCCTCCACTTT. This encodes CASSYLGTEDSPLHF.

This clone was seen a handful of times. The CDR3 DNA follows: TGTGCCAGCAGCTTGGGGGCGCCCGAGCAGTACTTC. Amino acids: CASSLGAPEQYF. The rearrangement links TRBV12-2 to TRBJ2-7; TRBD1, the table's D call, lacks a check against the DNA. TRBV12-2 counts as a pseudogene. The CDR3 runs to 12 residues.

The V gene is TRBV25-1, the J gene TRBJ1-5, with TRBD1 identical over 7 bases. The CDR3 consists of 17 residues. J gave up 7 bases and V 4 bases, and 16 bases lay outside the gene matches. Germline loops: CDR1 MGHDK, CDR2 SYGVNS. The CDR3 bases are TGTGCCAGCAGTGTCGCAGCAGGGGGTTTGATCAGGCAGCCCCAGCATTTT. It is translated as CASSVAAGGLIRQPQHF.

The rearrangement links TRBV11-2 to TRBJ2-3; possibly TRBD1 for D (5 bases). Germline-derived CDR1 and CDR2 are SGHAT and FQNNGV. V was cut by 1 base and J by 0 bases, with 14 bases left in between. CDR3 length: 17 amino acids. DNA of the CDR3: TGTGCCAGCAGCTTAGTCGGTCACAGGCCTAGCACAGATACGCAGTATTTT. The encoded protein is CASSLVGHRPSTDTQYF.